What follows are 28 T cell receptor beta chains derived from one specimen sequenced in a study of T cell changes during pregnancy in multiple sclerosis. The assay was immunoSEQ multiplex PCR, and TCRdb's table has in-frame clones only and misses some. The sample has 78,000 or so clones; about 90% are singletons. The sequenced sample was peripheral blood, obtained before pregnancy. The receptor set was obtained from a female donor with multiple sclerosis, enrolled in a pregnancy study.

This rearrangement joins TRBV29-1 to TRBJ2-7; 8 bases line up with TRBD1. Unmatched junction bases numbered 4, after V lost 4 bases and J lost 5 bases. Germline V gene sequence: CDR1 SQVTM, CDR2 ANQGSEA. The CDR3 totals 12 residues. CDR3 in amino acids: CSVGQGSDEQYF. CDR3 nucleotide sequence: TGCAGCGTTGGACAGGGGAGCGACGAGCAGTACTTC.

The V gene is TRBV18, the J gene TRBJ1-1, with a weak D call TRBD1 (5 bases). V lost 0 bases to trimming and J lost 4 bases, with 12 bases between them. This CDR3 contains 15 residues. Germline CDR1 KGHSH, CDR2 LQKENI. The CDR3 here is CASSPPAGGSTEAFF. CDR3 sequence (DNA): TGTGCCAGCTCACCACCGGCGGGGGGGTCCACTGAAGCTTTCTTT.

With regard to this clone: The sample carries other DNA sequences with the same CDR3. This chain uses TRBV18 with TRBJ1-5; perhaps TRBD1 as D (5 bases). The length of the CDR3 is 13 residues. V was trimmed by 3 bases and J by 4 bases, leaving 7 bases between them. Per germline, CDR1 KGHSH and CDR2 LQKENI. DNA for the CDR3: TGTGCCAGCTCACCCCAGGGTAATCAGCCCCAGCATTTT. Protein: CASSPQGNQPQHF.

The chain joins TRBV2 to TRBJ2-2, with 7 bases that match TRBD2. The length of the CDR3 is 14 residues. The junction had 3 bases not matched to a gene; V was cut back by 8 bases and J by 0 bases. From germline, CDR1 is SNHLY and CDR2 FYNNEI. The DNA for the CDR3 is TGTGCCAGCTGGGAGGGACCGAACACCGGGGAGCTGTTTTTT. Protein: CASWEGPNTGELFF.

This CDR3 is CASSEYEGARSSNYGYTF. The CDR3 DNA reads as TGTGCCAGCAGTGAATACGAGGGGGCGCGTTCCTCTAACTATGGCTACACCTTC. V is TRBV2 and J is TRBJ1-2; the match to TRBD1 covers 7 bases. CDR1 and CDR2 from the germline V gene are SNHLY and FYNNEI. J gave up 0 bases and V 2 bases, and 12 bases lay outside the gene matches. The CDR3 is made up of 18 amino acids.

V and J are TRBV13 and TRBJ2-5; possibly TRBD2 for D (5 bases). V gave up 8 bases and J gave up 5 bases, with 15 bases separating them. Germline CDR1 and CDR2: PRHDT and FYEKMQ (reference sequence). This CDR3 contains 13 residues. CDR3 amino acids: CASSGSRVETQYF. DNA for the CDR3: TGTGCCAGCTCGGGGTCGAGGGTGGAGACCCAGTACTTC.

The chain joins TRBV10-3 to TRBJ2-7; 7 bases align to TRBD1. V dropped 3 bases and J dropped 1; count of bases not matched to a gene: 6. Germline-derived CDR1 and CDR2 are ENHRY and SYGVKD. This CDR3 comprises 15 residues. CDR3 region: CAISDWDSVSYEQYF. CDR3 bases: TGTGCCATCAGTGATTGGGACAGTGTTTCCTACGAGCAGTACTTC.

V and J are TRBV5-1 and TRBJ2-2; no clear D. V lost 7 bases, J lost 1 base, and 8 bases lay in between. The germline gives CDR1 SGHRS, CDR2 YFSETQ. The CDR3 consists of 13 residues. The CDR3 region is CASSLRNTGELFF. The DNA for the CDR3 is TGCGCCAGCTCGCTAAGGAACACCGGGGAGCTGTTTTTT.

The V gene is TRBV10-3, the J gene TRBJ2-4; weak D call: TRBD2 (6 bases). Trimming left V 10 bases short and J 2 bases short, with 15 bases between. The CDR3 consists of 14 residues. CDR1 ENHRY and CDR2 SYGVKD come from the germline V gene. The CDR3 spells CATGLTGSKNIQYF. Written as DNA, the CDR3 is TGTGCCACCGGACTAACGGGATCCAAAAACATTCAGTACTTC.

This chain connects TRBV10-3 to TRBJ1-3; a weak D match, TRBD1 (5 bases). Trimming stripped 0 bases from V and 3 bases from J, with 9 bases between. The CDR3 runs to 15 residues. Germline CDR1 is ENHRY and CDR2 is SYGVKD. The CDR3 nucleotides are TGTGCCATCAGTGAGTCCGGGGGGAGTGGAAACACCATATATTTT. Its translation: CAISESGGSGNTIYF.

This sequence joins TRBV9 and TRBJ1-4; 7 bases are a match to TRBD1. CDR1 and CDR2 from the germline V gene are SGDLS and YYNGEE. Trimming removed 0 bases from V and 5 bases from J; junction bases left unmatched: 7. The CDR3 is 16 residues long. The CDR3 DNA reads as TGTGCCAGCAGCGTAGGAGGGACAGACAAGAATGAAAAACTGTTTTTT. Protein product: CASSVGGTDKNEKLFF.

CDR3 residues: CASSQRKGRSWDSPLHF. The CDR3 DNA reads as TGCGCCAGCAGCCAGAGAAAAGGGAGAAGTTGGGATTCACCCCTCCACTTT. The chain employs TRBV4-1 and TRBJ1-6; no reliable D call. Trimming removed 3 bases at V and 8 bases at J, with 20 bases between. From germline, CDR1 is MGHRA and CDR2 YSYEKL. The CDR3 length is 17 residues.

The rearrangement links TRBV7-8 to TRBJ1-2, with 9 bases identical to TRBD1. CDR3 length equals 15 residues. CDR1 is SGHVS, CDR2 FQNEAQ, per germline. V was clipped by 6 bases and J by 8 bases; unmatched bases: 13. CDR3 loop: CASSIRGQGDRGYTF. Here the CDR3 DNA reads TGTGCCAGCAGTATCAGGGGACAGGGTGACCGGGGCTACACCTTC. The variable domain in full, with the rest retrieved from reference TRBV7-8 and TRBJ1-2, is GAGVSQSPRYKVAKRGQDVALRCDPISGHVSLFWYQQALGQGPEFLTYFQNEAQLDKSGLPSDRFFAERPEGSVSTLKIQRTQQEDSAVYLCASSIRGQGDRGYTFGSGTRLTVV.

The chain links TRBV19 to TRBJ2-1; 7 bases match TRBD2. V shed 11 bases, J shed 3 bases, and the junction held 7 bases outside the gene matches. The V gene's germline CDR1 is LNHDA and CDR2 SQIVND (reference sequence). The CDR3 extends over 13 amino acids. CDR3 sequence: CAVAGDHYNEQFF. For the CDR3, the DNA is TGTGCCGTGGCGGGGGACCACTACAATGAGCAGTTCTTC. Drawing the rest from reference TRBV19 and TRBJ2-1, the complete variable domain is DGGITQSPKYLFRKEGQNVTLSCEQNLNHDAMYWYRQDPGQGLRLIYYSQIVNDFQKGDIAEGYSVSREKKESFPLTVTSAQKNPTAFYLCAVAGDHYNEQFFGPGTRLTVL.

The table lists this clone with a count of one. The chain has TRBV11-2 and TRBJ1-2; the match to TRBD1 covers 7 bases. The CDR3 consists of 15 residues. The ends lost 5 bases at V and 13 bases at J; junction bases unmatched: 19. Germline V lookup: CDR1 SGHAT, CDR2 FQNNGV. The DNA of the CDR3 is TGTGCCAGCAGCGGTCCGGGACAGACCGACTATGGTATCACCTTC. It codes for CASSGPGQTDYGITF. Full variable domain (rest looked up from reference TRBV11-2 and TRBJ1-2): EAGVAQSPRYKIIEKRQSVAFWCNPISGHATLYWYQQILGQGPKLLIQFQNNGVVDDSQLPKDRFSAERLKGVDSTLKIQPAKLEDSAVYLCASSGPGQTDYGITFGSGTRLTVV.

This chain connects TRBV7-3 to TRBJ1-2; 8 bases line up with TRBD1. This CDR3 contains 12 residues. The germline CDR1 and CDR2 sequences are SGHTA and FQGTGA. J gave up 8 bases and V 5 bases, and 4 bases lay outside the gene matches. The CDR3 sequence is CASSNGQGGYTF. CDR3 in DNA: TGTGCCAGCAGCAACGGACAGGGAGGCTACACCTTC.

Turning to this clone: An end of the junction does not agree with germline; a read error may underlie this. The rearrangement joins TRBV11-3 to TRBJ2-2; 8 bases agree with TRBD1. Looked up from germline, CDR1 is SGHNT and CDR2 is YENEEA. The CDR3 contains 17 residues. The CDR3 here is CASSLDRGKLNTGELFF. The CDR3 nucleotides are TGTGCCAGCAGTTTAGACAGGGGTAAATTGAACACCGGGGAGCTGTTTTTT.

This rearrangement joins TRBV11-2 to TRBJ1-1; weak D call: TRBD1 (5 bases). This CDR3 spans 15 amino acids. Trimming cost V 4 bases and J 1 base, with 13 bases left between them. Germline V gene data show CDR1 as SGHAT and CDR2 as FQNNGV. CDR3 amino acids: CASSWGDFGNTEAFF. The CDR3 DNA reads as TGTGCCAGCAGCTGGGGGGACTTTGGGAACACTGAAGCTTTCTTT. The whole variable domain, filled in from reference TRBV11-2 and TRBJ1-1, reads EAGVAQSPRYKIIEKRQSVAFWCNPISGHATLYWYQQILGQGPKLLIQFQNNGVVDDSQLPKDRFSAERLKGVDSTLKIQPAKLEDSAVYLCASSWGDFGNTEAFFGQGTRLTVV.

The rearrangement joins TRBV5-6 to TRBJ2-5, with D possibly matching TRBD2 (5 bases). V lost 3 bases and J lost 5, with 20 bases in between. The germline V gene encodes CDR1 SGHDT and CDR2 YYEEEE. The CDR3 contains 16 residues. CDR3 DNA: TGTGCCAGCAGCTCCTGGAGCGGCGGACCCCCGGAGACCCAGTACTTC. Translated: CASSSWSGGPPETQYF. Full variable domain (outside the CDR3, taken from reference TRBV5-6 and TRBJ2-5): DAGVTQSPTHLIKTRGQQVTLRCSPKSGHDTVSWYQQALGQGPQFIFQYYEEEERQRGNFPDRFSGHQFPNYSSELNVNALLLGDSALYLCASSSWSGGPPETQYFGPGTRLLVL.

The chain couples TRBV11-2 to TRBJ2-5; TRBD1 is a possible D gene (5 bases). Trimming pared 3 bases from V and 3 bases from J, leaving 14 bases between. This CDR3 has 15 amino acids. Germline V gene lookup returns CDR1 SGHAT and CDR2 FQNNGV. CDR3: CASSFTTAPEETQYF. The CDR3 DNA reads TGTGCCAGCAGCTTTACGACAGCACCAGAAGAGACCCAGTACTTC.

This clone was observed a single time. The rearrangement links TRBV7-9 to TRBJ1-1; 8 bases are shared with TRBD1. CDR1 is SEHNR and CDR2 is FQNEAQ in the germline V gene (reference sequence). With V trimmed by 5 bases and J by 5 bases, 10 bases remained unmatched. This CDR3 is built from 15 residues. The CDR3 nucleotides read TGTGCCAGCAGCCTACTGGACAGGGAGTATACTGAAGCTTTCTTT. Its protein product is CASSLLDREYTEAFF.

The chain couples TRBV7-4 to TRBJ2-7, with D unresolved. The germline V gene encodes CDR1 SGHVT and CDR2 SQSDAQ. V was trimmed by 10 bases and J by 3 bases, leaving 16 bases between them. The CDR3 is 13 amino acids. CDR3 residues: CANAADLYYEQYF. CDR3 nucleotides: TGTGCCAATGCGGCAGACCTTTACTACGAGCAGTACTTC.

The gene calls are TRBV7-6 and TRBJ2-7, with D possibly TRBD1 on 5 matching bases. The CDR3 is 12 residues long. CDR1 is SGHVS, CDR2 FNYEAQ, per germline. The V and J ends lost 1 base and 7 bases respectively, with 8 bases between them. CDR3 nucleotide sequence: TGTGCCAGCAGCTTAGTGCAGGGTGAGCAGTACTTC. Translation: CASSLVQGEQYF. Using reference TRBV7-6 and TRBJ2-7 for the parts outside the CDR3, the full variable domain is GAGVSQSPRYKVTKRGQDVALRCDPISGHVSLYWYRQALGQGPEFLTYFNYEAQQDKSGLPNDRFSAERPEGSISTLTIQRTEQRDSAMYRCASSLVQGEQYFGPGTRLTVT.

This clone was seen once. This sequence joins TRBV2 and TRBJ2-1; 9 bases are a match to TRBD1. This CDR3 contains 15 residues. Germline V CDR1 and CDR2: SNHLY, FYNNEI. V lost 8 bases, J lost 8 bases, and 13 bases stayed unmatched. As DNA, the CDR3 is TGTGCCAGCCGGCTCGGACAGGGGATTTTCGATGAGCAGTTCTTC. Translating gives CASRLGQGIFDEQFF. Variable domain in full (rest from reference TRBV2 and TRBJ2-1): EPEVTQTPSHQVTQMGQEVILRCVPISNHLYFYWYRQILGQKVEFLVSFYNNEISEKSEIFDDQFSVERPDGSNFTLKIRSTKLEDSAMYFCASRLGQGIFDEQFFGPGTRLTVL.

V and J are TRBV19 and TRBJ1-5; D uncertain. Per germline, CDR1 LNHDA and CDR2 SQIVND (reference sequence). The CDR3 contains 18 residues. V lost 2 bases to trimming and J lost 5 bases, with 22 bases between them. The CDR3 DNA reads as TGTGCCAGTAGTATACCGGCAGTGGGAGTTAAGGCTGATCAGCCCCAGCATTTT. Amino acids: CASSIPAVGVKADQPQHF.

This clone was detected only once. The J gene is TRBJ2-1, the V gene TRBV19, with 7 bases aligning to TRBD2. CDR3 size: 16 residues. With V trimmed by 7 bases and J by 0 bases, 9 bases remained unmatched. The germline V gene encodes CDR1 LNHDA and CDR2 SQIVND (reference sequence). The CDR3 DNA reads TGTGCCAGTAAGGTTAGCGGGTTACTCTCCTACAATGAGCAGTTCTTC. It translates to CASKVSGLLSYNEQFF.

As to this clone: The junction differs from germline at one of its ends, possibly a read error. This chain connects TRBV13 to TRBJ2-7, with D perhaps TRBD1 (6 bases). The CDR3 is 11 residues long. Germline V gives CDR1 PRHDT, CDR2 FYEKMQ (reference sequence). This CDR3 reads CASRGDTTTSF. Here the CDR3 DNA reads TGTGCCAGCAGGGGGGACACCACGACAAGCTTC.

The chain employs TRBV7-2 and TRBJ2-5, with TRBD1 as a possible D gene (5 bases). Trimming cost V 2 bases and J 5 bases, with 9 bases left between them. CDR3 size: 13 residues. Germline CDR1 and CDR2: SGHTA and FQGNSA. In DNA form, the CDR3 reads TGTGCCAGCAGCTTAAGGGGCCGGGAGACCCAGTACTTC. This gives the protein CASSLRGRETQYF.